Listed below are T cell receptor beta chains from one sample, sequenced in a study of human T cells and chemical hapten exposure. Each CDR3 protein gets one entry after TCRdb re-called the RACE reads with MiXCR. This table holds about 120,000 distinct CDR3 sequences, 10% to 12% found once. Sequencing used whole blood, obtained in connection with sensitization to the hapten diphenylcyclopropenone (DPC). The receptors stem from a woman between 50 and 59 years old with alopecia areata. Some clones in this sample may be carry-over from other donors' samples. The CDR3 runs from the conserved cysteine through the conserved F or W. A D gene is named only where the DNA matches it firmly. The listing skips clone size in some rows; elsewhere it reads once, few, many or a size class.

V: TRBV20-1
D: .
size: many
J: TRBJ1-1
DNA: TGCAGTGCCAACAGGGTTGAAGCTTTCTTT
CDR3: CSANRVEAFF

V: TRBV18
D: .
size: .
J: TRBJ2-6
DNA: TGTGCCAGCTCACCGGGCAGGGAAATCTCTGGGGCCAACGTCCTGACTTTC
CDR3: CASSPGREISGANVLTF

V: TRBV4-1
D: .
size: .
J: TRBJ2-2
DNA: TGCGCCAGCAGCCAAGACCCGGGGGACACCGGGGAGCTGTTTTTT
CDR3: CASSQDPGDTGELFF

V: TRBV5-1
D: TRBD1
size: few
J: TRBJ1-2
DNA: TGCGCCAGCAGCTTAGGCGGGACAGATGGCTACACCTTC
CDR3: CASSLGGTDGYTF

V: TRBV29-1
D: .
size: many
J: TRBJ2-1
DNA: TGCAGCGTAGCGTCTTCGGCGGGCCCTTACAATGAGCAGTTCTTC
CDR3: CSVASSAGPYNEQFF

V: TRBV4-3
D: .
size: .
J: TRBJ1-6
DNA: TGCGCCAGCAGCCAAGATTCCCCGGCGAATTCACCCCTCCACTTT
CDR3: CASSQDSPANSPLHF

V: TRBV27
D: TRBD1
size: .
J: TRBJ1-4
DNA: TGTGCCAGCAGTCCCCCCCAGGGGGAAGGGGCAAATGAAAAACTGTTTTTT
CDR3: CASSPPQGEGANEKLFF

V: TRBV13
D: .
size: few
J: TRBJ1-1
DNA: TGTGCCAGCAGCTTTACGCGGAACACTGAAGCTTTCTTT
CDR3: CASSFTRNTEAFF

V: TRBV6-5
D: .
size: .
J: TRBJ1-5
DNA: TGTGCCAGCAGTGCTAATAGCAATCAGCCCCAGCATTTT
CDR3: CASSANSNQPQHF

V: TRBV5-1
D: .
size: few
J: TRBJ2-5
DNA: TGCGCCAGCAGCGTTACAGGGTTCCAGTACTTC
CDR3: CASSVTGFQYF

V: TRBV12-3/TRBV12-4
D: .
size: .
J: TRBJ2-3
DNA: TGTGCCAGCAGTTTTCACACAGATACGCAGTATTTT
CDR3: CASSFHTDTQYF

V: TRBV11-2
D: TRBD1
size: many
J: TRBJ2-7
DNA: TGTGCCAGCAGCCCCGGGACAGGGGTCTGGGAGCAGTACTTC
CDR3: CASSPGTGVWEQYF